This TCR beta chain was identified during a study of control samples from healthy donors and cancer patients. Sequenced by immunoSEQ multiplex PCR; TCRdb stores in-frame clones only, minus some. The top ten clones hold 3% to 4% of a sample with 60,000 to 80,000 clones, roughly 87% of them seen once. This clonotype originated in a woman between 45 and 60 years old in good health. The sample comprised blood.

CDR3 region: CASSSGIPNGPDGEAFF. The CDR3 DNA is TGTGCCAGCAGCTCTGGCATACCCAACGGTCCCGACGGTGAAGCTTTCTTT. This chain uses TRBV5-8 with TRBJ1-1; D is uncertain. The CDR3 is 17 amino acids. V dropped 3 bases and J dropped 7 bases, with 25 bases sitting between them. Germline values: CDR1 SGHTS, CDR2 YDEGEE.